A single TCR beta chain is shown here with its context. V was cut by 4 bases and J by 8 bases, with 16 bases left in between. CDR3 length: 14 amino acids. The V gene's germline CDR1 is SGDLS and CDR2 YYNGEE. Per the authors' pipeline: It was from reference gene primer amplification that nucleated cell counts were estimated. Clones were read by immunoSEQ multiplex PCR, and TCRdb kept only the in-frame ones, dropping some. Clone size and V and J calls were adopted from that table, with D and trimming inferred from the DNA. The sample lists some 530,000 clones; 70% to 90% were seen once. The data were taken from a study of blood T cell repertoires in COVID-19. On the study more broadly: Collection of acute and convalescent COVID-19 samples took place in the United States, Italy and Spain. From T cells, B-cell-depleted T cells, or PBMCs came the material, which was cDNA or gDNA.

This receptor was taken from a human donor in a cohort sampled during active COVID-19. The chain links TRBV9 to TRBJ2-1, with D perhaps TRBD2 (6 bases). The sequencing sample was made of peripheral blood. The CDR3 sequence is CASSPYGGGDEQFF. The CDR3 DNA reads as TGTGCCAGCAGCCCCTACGGTGGAGGGGATGAGCAGTTCTTC.